The source of this TCR beta chain is a study of cytomegalovirus exposure and HLA in healthy donors. In the study overall: Most donors, roughly 82% of some 400 genotyped, fell in the Caucasian-associated ancestry cluster. Study-wide points: An analysis done earlier found most TCR beta V segments productive about 87% or about 30% of the time.

The PCR contained 60 Vbeta and 13 Jbeta primers. The repertoire was sequenced with immunoSEQ multiplex PCR; TCRdb's copy has only in-frame clones and lacks some. The sample holds about 130,000 clones; roughly 18% are singletons and the top ten take approximately 2.9%. The V gene lost 1 base and the J gene lost 5 bases, with 8 bases spanning the gap. Per germline, CDR1 SGDLS and CDR2 YYNGEE. The CDR3 is 13 residues long. Details on this clone: What it recognizes is unknown.

The sequencing input was PBMCs. The TCR sequence derives from a female donor in good health and CMV-seropositive. This chain uses TRBV9 with TRBJ2-3; no clear D gene. The CDR3: CASSVLVKDTQYF. CDR3 nucleotides: TGTGCCAGCAGCGTACTAGTGAAAGATACGCAGTATTTT.